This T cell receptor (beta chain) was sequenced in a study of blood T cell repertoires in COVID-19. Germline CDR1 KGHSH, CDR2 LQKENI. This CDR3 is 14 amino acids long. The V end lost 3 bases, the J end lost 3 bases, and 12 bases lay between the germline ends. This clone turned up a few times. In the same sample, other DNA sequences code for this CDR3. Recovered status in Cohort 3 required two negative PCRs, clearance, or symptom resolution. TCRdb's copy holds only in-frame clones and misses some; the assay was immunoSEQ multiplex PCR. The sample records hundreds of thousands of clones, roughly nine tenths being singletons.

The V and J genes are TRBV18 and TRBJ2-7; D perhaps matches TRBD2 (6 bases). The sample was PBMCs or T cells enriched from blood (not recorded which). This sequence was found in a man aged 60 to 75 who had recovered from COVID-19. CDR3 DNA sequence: TGTGCCAGCTCACCTTACGGGACTGACTACGAGCAGTACTTC. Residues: CASSPYGTDYEQYF.